This TCR beta chain comes out of a study of tumor-infiltrating lymphocytes in primary liver carcinoma. Overall study results and limits: Unsorted bulk samples meant CD4+ and CD8+ repertoires went uncompared.

Trimming cost V 4 bases and J 7 bases, with 12 bases left between them. The CDR3 is 13 residues long. Germline assignment: CDR1 SGHAT and CDR2 FQNNGV. This clonotype was seen at least ten times. Antigen: not known. Priming with a constant-region primer yielded TCR beta cDNA from 500 ng total RNA. TCR beta libraries came from three nested multiplex PCR rounds using slightly modified ARM-PCR. A C-beta reverse primer was combined with TRBV1-TRBV30 forward primers in the first two PCR rounds, and each round had 9 to 10 cycles. TCRdb analysed the multiplex PCR reads with MiXCR anew, one entry per CDR3 protein. In the table there are some 200,000 distinct CDR3 sequences, around three fifths of which are singletons. Unsorted whole blood supplied the blood RNA, and germline DNA was isolated too. Patients were chronically HBV-infected and treatment-naive.

The chain carries TRBV11-2 and TRBJ2-3, with a tentative D call TRBD1 (6 bases). This clonotype was sampled from a woman aged 60 to 75 with primary liver carcinoma and hepatitis B virus infection. The sample comprised peripheral blood. In nucleotides, the CDR3 is TGTGCCAGCAGCTCAGGGGCGGCAAATACGCAGTATTTT. Translated: CASSSGAANTQYF.